This TCR beta chain was observed in a study of OX40 agonist ivuxolimab in advanced cancers. Study-level information: Patients were treated with ivuxolimab, an agonistic anti-OX40 (CD134) antibody.

On this clone: Its cognate antigen is unknown.

General study points: Clonal expansion by week 6 occurred in CD4+ and CD8+ blood T cells (at 0.1 to 3.0 mg/kg).

Sequencing was performed with immunoSEQ multiplex PCR; in TCRdb, only in-frame clones are kept and a portion is missing. The table lists 70,000 to 85,000 clones, about 93% of them singletons, with roughly 9.6% in the top ten. Germline values: CDR1 SGDLS, CDR2 YYNGEE. The CDR3 runs to 17 residues. V shed 5 bases and J 1 base; nucleotides not matched to a gene: 12. The sequenced sample was CD4+ or CD8+ T cells sorted from blood, obtained in a trial of the OX40 agonist ivuxolimab. The chain has TRBV9 and TRBJ2-3; 8 positions match TRBD2. The sequence was obtained from an adult with an advanced solid tumor such as melanoma, head and neck, liver or kidney cancer. CDR3 nucleotide sequence: TGTGCCAGCAGGGGACCAGCGGGAGAGTGGGGCACAGATACGCAGTATTTT. Its translation is CASRGPAGEWGTDTQYF.